Below, 14 T cell receptor beta chains from the same sample are listed, as sequenced in a study of T cells of healthy individuals. TCRdb itself ran the 5' RACE reads through MiXCR, one entry per CDR3 protein. The sample has about 57,000 distinct CDR3 sequences; around 15% are singletons. These receptors were obtained from a human donor in good health.

This clonotype was seen many times. V usage is TRBV13 and J usage is TRBJ2-5; D is undetermined. CDR1 and CDR2 (germline): PRHDT, FYEKMQ (reference sequence). This CDR3 is built from 13 residues. With 1 base removed from V and 2 bases from J, the gap between germline ends came to 5 bases. The CDR3 bases are TGTGCCAGCAGCTTAGCACAACAAGAGACCCAGTACTTC. It is translated as CASSLAQQETQYF.

This clonotype was detected many times. The chain couples TRBV12-3 or TRBV12-4 to TRBJ1-1, with D uncertain. This CDR3 contains 13 residues. The ends were cut back, 6 bases at V and 9 bases at J, with 17 bases in the middle. The CDR3 loop reads CASSSLGYDKAFF. The CDR3, as DNA: TGTGCCAGCAGCTCCCTCGGTTACGACAAAGCTTTCTTT.

This clonotype was detected a few times. CDR3 protein: CASSQGQGFNEKLFF. CDR3 sequence (DNA): TGTGCCAGCAGCCAAGGACAGGGCTTTAATGAAAAACTGTTTTTT. V and J are TRBV3-1 and TRBJ1-4; 7 bases line up with TRBD1. This CDR3 has 15 residues. Germline-derived CDR1 and CDR2 are LGHDT and YNNKEL (reference sequence). Trimming took 1 base from V and 4 from J; bases not matched to a gene: 3.

The V gene is TRBV3-1, the J gene TRBJ2-4; D is undetermined. The CDR3 spans 14 residues. Trimming removed 4 bases at V and 2 bases at J, with 9 bases between. Germline assignment: CDR1 LGHDT and CDR2 YNNKEL (reference sequence). The CDR3 reads CASSPVRSKNIQYF. CDR3 nucleotide sequence: TGTGCCAGCAGCCCGGTCCGCTCCAAAAACATTCAGTACTTC.

The chain uses TRBV12-3 or TRBV12-4 and TRBJ2-5; D possibly matches TRBD1 or TRBD2 (6 bases each). This CDR3 has 14 residues. The V and J ends lost 3 bases and 2 bases respectively, with 10 bases between them. The CDR3 nucleotides are TGTGCCAGCAGTTTTAGAGGGGGGCAAGAGACCCAGTACTTC. It encodes CASSFRGGQETQYF.

This clonotype was seen a few times. The CDR3 loop reads CSASAPSGGIAYGYTF. CDR3 bases: TGCAGTGCTAGTGCGCCTAGCGGGGGGATTGCCTATGGCTACACCTTC. This chain joins TRBV20-1 and TRBJ1-2; D may be TRBD1 (5 bases). CDR1 is DFQATT, CDR2 SNEGSKA, per germline (reference sequence). The CDR3 extends over 16 amino acids. The ends were cut back, 3 bases at V and 4 bases at J, with 21 bases in the middle.

This clonotype was picked up many times. The genes are TRBV20-1 and TRBJ2-3, with D uncertain. Trimming removed 0 bases from V and 2 bases from J, with 12 bases in between. This CDR3 region has 15 residues. Germline V CDR1 and CDR2: DFQATT, SNEGSKA (reference sequence). The CDR3 coding sequence is TGCAGTGCTAGAGATTCTGTACAGCCCACAGATACGCAGTATTTT. Amino acid sequence: CSARDSVQPTDTQYF.

The CDR3 spells CASSPYVGRVGYGYTF. The DNA for the CDR3 is TGTGCCAGCAGCCCCTACGTGGGCAGGGTCGGGTATGGCTACACCTTC. V gene TRBV12-3 or TRBV12-4 combines with J gene TRBJ1-2; D is perhaps TRBD1 (5 bases). This CDR3 region has 16 residues. V was cut by 6 bases and J by 5 bases, with 22 bases left in between.

The V and J genes are TRBV3-1 and TRBJ1-3, with 7 bases lining up with TRBD1. Germline assignment: CDR1 LGHDT and CDR2 YNNKEL (reference sequence). The CDR3 runs 22 residues. Trimming cost V 2 bases and J 2 bases; bases outside gene matches: 24. CDR3 sequence (DNA): TGTGCCAGCAGCCAAAAGGACTCCGGGACAGCTCATACCGGCTCCGCTGGAAACACCATATATTTT. It encodes CASSQKDSGTAHTGSAGNTIYF. The full variable domain, with the rest looked up from reference TRBV3-1 and TRBJ1-3, is DTAVSQTPKYLVTQMGNDKSIKCEQNLGHDTMYWYKQDSKKFLKIMFSYNNKELIINETVPNRFSPKSPDKAHLNLHINSLELGDSAVYFCASSQKDSGTAHTGSAGNTIYFGEGSWLTVV.

This clonotype was found many times. The chain uses TRBV6-5 and TRBJ1-1; 9 nucleotides align to TRBD1. Per the germline V gene, CDR1 is MNHEY and CDR2 is SVGAGI. This CDR3 has 15 residues. The junction had 2 bases not matched to a gene; V was cut back by 2 bases and J by 1 base. The DNA for the CDR3 is TGTGCCAGCAGTTACCTGGACAGGGGGAACACTGAAGCTTTCTTT. It encodes CASSYLDRGNTEAFF.

This clonotype was recorded a few times. V and J are TRBV6-1 and TRBJ2-3; 7 bases align to TRBD1. This CDR3 spans 16 amino acids. Trimming at V came to 8 bases and at J to 1 base, leaving 12 bases not matched to a gene. CDR1 is MNHNS and CDR2 is SASEGT in the germline V gene. CDR3 amino acids: CASSKGDSGGTDTQYF. Written as DNA, the CDR3 is TGTGCCAGCTCCAAGGGGGACAGTGGAGGCACAGATACGCAGTATTTT.

The table lists this clonotype with a few counts. The V call is TRBV4-3, the J call TRBJ2-3, with 10 bases fitting TRBD2. J lost 7 bases, V lost 0 bases, and 4 bases had no gene match. CDR3 length: 15 amino acids. Per the germline V gene, CDR1 is LGHNA and CDR2 is YSLEER. The CDR3: CASSQDSSGRYTQYF. CDR3 sequence (DNA): TGCGCCAGCAGCCAAGATTCTAGCGGGAGATATACGCAGTATTTT.

About this clonotype: A much larger clone lies one base from this, so it may be a read error. The chain has TRBV27 and TRBJ1-2; D remains unclear. Trimming shortened V by 3 bases and J by 6 bases, and 11 bases separated the two germline ends. CDR3 length: 13 residues. Germline CDR1 MNHEY, CDR2 SMNVEV (reference sequence). CDR3 nucleotide sequence: TGTGCCAGCAGTTTCCAGGTCCCCCATGGCTACACCTTC. Translating it yields CASSFQVPHGYTF.

In this sample, this clonotype turned up many times. V and J are TRBV25-1 and TRBJ1-2; TRBD1 aligns across 9 bases. J was trimmed by 7 bases and V by 4 bases; bases with no gene match: 10. Germline V gene sequence: CDR1 MGHDK, CDR2 SYGVNS. The CDR3 covers 15 residues. The chain's CDR3 is CASSAPGQGGFGYTF. The CDR3 coding sequence is TGTGCCAGCAGTGCACCGGGACAGGGAGGCTTTGGCTACACCTTC.